Listed below are T cell receptor beta chains from one sample, sequenced in a study of regulatory T cells in long-lasting Graves disease. In TCRdb, the multiplex PCR reads were re-called with MiXCR into one record per CDR3 protein. Among around 450,000 distinct CDR3 sequences listed, 15% to 20% were seen once. In addition, the sample was reused for a study of T cells in Graves' hyperthyroidism and ophthalmopathy.

The input for sequencing was peripheral blood mononuclear cells (PBMCs), taken at new diagnosis, from a patient treated with antithyroid drugs. The receptor source for this set is a man aged 40-55 years with Graves disease. Each CDR3 is given with its conserved first and last residue. Fields, in order: J gene, V gene, clone size, D gene, CDR3 DNA, CDR3 protein. A D gene is named only where the DNA matches it firmly. The size of a clone is reported for some rows only, either as once, few or many, or as a class for expanded clones.

J: TRBJ2-7
V: TRBV20-1
size: many
D: .
DNA: TGCAGTGCTAGAGATAACATCTACGAGCAGTACTTC
CDR3: CSARDNIYEQYF

J: TRBJ2-1
V: TRBV27
size: many
D: .
DNA: TGTGCCAGCAGTTTATACGGGGAGACCTACAATGAGCAGTTCTTC
CDR3: CASSLYGETYNEQFF

J: TRBJ1-2
V: TRBV5-8
size: .
D: .
DNA: TGTGCCAGCGCCAAGGGGACGGTGGTTCTGGCTAACTATGGCTACACCTTC
CDR3: CASAKGTVVLANYGYTF

J: TRBJ1-5
V: TRBV6-1
size: few
D: .
DNA: TGTGCCAGCAGTGGACCACAGGGAGTTAATCAGCCCCAGCATTTT
CDR3: CASSGPQGVNQPQHF

J: TRBJ1-5
V: TRBV6-1
size: many
D: .
DNA: TGTGCCAGCAGAGAAGGCCCAGCGGGTCAGCCCCAGCATTTT
CDR3: CASREGPAGQPQHF

J: TRBJ2-3
V: TRBV7-2
size: .
D: .
DNA: TGTGCCAGCAGCTTATATATGACCACACTAGCTACCACAGATACGCAGTATTTT
CDR3: CASSLYMTTLATTDTQYF

J: TRBJ2-7
V: TRBV10-1
size: few
D: .
DNA: TGCGCCAGCAGCGACCTTCGCGGCGAGCAGTACTTC
CDR3: CASSDLRGEQYF

J: TRBJ2-7
V: TRBV15
size: .
D: .
DNA: TGTGCCACCAGCAGGAATACAGCCTACGAGCAGTACTTC
CDR3: CATSRNTAYEQYF

J: TRBJ1-1
V: TRBV20-1
size: .
D: TRBD1
DNA: TGCAGTGGCTGGACAGGGGGAAACACTGAAGCTTTCTTT
CDR3: CSGWTGGNTEAFF

J: TRBJ2-7
V: TRBV27
size: many
D: .
DNA: TGTGCCAGCAGTCAGTCCCCCTACGAGCAGTACTTC
CDR3: CASSQSPYEQYF

J: TRBJ2-1
V: TRBV20-1
size: many
D: .
DNA: TGCAGTGCCCCTCCCCTAGAAAGCAAACGAAATGAGCAGTTCTTC
CDR3: CSAPPLESKRNEQFF

J: TRBJ2-1
V: TRBV13
size: many
D: TRBD2
DNA: TGTGCCAGCAGCGAGAGACTAGCGGGAGACAATGAGCAGTTCTTC
CDR3: CASSERLAGDNEQFF

J: TRBJ2-4
V: TRBV6-1
size: few
D: .
DNA: TGTGCCAGCAGAGGAGACTTCAAAAACATTCAGTACTTC
CDR3: CASRGDFKNIQYF

J: TRBJ2-3
V: TRBV29-1
size: many
D: .
DNA: TGCAGCGTTAAGGACAACACAGATACGCAGTATTTT
CDR3: CSVKDNTDTQYF

J: TRBJ2-7
V: TRBV7-2
size: .
D: .
DNA: TGTGCCAGCAGCCCCCGGGCCGACCAGTCCTACGAGCAGTACTTC
CDR3: CASSPRADQSYEQYF

J: TRBJ2-7
V: TRBV6-1
size: few
D: TRBD1
DNA: TGTGCCAGCACCAGACAGGGGATGATCGAGCAGTACTTC
CDR3: CASTRQGMIEQYF

J: TRBJ2-7
V: TRBV11-2
size: many
D: TRBD2
DNA: TGTGCCAGCAGCGGCAGACTAGCCTCCTACGAGCAGTACTTC
CDR3: CASSGRLASYEQYF

J: TRBJ1-2
V: TRBV6-1
size: few
D: .
DNA: TGTGCCAGCAGTGAGGTCAGGGGAGCAGGCTACACCTTC
CDR3: CASSEVRGAGYTF

J: TRBJ1-1
V: TRBV19
size: few
D: .
DNA: TGTGCCAGTAGTCCCCCGGCGAGCACTGAAGCTTTCTTT
CDR3: CASSPPASTEAFF

J: TRBJ1-1
V: TRBV20-1
size: many
D: .
DNA: TGCAGTGCTAGAGTTCCACTTAGTGTCACTATGAACACTGAAGCTTTCTTT
CDR3: CSARVPLSVTMNTEAFF

J: TRBJ1-6
V: TRBV5-5
size: .
D: .
DNA: TGTGCCAGCAGCATTTCAGGGGTTCGTAATTCACCCCTCCACTTT
CDR3: CASSISGVRNSPLHF

J: TRBJ2-1
V: TRBV2
size: .
D: TRBD2
DNA: TGTGCCAGCCGTACCCTCGGGGGGAATTCGTATGAGCAGTTCTTC
CDR3: CASRTLGGNSYEQFF

J: TRBJ2-1
V: TRBV2
size: many
D: .
DNA: TGTGCCAGCAGTGATGACGGCTGGGGGTTCTTC
CDR3: CASSDDGWGFF

J: TRBJ1-1
V: TRBV6-2/TRBV6-3
size: many
D: .
DNA: TGTGCCGGGAAAGAGGCAATGAACACTGAAGCTTTCTTT
CDR3: CAGKEAMNTEAFF

J: TRBJ2-3
V: TRBV18
size: .
D: TRBD2
DNA: TGTGCCAGCTCACCGAGGAAGGGACTAGCGGGAGACACAGATACGCAGTATTTT
CDR3: CASSPRKGLAGDTDTQYF

J: TRBJ2-2
V: TRBV6-5
size: .
D: TRBD2
DNA: TGTGCCAGCAGTTACATGCTAGCGGGACCCGGGGAGCTGTTTTTT
CDR3: CASSYMLAGPGELFF

J: TRBJ2-5
V: TRBV24-1
size: .
D: TRBD1
DNA: TGTGCCACCAGTGAGAGGACAGGGGCTTTCCAAGAGACCCAGTACTTC
CDR3: CATSERTGAFQETQYF

J: TRBJ2-3
V: TRBV6-5
size: many
D: .
DNA: TGTGCCAGCAGTTACTCCGGGGGGCGAAACACAGATACGCAGTATTTT
CDR3: CASSYSGGRNTDTQYF

J: TRBJ2-1
V: TRBV4-2
size: few
D: .
DNA: TGTGCCAGCAGTGTAGGGCAGTTCTTC
CDR3: CASSVGQFF

J: TRBJ1-2
V: TRBV12-3/TRBV12-4
size: many
D: TRBD1
DNA: TGTGCCAGCTGCAGGATCGCAGGGGGATTATATGGCTACACCTTC
CDR3: CASCRIAGGLYGYTF

J: TRBJ2-1
V: TRBV20-1
size: .
D: .
DNA: TGCAGTGCCCCGACCACCCTGAGCTCCTACAATGAGCAGTTCTTC
CDR3: CSAPTTLSSYNEQFF

J: TRBJ2-3
V: TRBV29-1
size: few
D: .
DNA: TGCAGCGTTGATTTAACGGCTAGCACAGATACGCAGTATTTT
CDR3: CSVDLTASTDTQYF